Included here is one T cell receptor (beta chain) sequence, with context. Authors' processing steps: Nucleated cell number was recorded as an estimate derived from reference gene primer amplification. Sequencing was performed with immunoSEQ multiplex PCR; in TCRdb, only in-frame clones are kept and a portion is missing. Clone size and V and J calls were adopted from that table, with D and trimming inferred from the DNA. The table has some 97,000 clones, approximately 86% seen once. The data belong to a study of blood T cell repertoires in COVID-19. Study-wide context: COVID-19 samples collected from the United States, Italy and Spain covered acute and convalescent phases. T cells, B-cell-depleted T cells, or PBMCs supplied cDNA or gDNA.

Trimming removed 5 bases from V and 8 bases from J; junction bases left unmatched: 21. There are 17 residues in the CDR3. Germline loops: CDR1 MDHEN, CDR2 SYDVKM. Sequences were obtained from peripheral blood. This TCR was recovered from a man aged 45-65 years with active or convalescent COVID-19. V is TRBV28 and J is TRBJ2-7; 7 positions match TRBD2. CDR3 DNA sequence: TGTGCCAGCAGTCCCATCGTACCTACTAGCGCCCCCCGGCAGCAGTACTTC. Encoded protein: CASSPIVPTSAPRQQYF. The full variable domain, its missing parts supplied by reference TRBV28 and TRBJ2-7, is DVKVTQSSRYLVKRTGEKVFLECVQDMDHENMFWYRQDPGLGLRLIYFSYDVKMKEKGDIPEGYSVSREKKERFSLILESASTNQTSMYLCASSPIVPTSAPRQQYFGPGTRLTVT.